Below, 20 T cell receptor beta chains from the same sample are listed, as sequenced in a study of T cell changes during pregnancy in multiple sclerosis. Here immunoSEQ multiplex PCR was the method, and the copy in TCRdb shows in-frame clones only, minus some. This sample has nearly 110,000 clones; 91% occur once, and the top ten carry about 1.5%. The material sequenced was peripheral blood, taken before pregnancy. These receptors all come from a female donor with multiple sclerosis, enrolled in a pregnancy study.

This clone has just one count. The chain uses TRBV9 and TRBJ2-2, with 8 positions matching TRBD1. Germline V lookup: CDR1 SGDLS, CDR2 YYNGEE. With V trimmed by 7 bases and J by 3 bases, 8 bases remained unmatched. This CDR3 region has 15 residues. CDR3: CASSDRVYDTGELFF. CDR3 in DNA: TGTGCCAGCTCGGACAGGGTGTATGACACCGGGGAGCTGTTTTTT.

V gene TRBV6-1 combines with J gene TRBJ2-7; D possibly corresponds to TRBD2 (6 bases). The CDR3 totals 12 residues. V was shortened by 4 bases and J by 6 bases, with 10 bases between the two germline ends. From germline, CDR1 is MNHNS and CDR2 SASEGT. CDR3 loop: CASSGRLGEQYF. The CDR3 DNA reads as TGTGCCAGCAGTGGTAGACTAGGCGAGCAGTACTTC.

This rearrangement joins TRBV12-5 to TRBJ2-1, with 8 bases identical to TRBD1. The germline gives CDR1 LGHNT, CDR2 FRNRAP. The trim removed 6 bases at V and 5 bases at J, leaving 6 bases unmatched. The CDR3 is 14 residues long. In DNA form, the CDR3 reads TGTGCTAGTGGCGTCGGACAGGGTGACAATGAGCAGTTCTTC. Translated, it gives CASGVGQGDNEQFF.

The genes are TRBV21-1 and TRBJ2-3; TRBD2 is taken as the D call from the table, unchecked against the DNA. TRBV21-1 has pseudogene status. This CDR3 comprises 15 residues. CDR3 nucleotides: TGTGCCAGCAGCAAGACTAGCGGGAGCACAGATACGCAGTATTTT. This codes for CASSKTSGSTDTQYF.

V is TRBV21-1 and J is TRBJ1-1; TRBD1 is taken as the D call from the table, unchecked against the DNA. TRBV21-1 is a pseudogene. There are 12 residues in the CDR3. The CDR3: CAGDRGRTEAFF. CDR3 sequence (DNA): TGTGCCGGCGACAGGGGGCGCACTGAAGCTTTCTTT.

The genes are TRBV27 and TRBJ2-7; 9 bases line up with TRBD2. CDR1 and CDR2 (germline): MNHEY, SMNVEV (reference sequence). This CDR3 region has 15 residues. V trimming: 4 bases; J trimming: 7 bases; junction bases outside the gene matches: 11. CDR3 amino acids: CASSSLAGWEEEQYF. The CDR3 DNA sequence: TGTGCCAGCAGTTCCCTAGCGGGATGGGAAGAAGAGCAGTACTTC.

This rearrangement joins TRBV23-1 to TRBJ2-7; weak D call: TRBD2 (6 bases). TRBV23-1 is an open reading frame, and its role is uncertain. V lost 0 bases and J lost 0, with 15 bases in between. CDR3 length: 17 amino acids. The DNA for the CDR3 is TGCGCCAGCAGTCAATCTTTGTCTAGCGCGAGCTCCTACGAGCAGTACTTC. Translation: CASSQSLSSASSYEQYF.

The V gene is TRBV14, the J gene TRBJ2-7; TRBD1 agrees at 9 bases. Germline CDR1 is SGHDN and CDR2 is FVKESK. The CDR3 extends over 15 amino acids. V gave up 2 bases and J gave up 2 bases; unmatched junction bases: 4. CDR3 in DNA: TGTGCCAGCAGCCAATGGGGGACAGGGCCCTACGAGCAGTACTTC. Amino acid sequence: CASSQWGTGPYEQYF.

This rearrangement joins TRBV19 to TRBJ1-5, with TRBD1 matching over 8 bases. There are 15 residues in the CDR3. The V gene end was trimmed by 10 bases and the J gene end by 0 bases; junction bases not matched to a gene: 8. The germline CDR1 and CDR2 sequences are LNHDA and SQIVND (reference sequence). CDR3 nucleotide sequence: TGTGCCACCTTGGACAGGGCGGGTAGCAATCAGCCCCAGCATTTT. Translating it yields CATLDRAGSNQPQHF.

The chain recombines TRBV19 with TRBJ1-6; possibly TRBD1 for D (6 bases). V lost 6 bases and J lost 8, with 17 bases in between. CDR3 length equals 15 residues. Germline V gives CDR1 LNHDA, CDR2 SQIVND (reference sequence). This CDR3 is CASRPQGAGDSPLHF. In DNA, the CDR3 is TGTGCCAGTAGACCACAGGGAGCCGGGGATTCACCCCTCCACTTT.

This CDR3 is CASSETRGGRSYEQYF. CDR3 in DNA: TGTGCCAGCAGTGAAACACGGGGCGGGAGGTCGTACGAGCAGTACTTC. The gene calls are TRBV6-1 and TRBJ2-7; 8 nucleotides match TRBD2. Trimming cost V 2 bases and J 4 bases; bases outside gene matches: 10. This CDR3 is built from 16 residues. Germline V gene data show CDR1 as MNHNS and CDR2 as SASEGT.

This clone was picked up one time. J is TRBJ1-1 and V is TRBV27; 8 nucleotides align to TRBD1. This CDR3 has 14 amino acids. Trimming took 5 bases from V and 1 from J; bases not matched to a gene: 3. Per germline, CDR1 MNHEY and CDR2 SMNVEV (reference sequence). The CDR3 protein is CASSIDRGNTEAFF. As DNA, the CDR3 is TGTGCCAGCAGTATTGACAGGGGGAACACTGAAGCTTTCTTT.

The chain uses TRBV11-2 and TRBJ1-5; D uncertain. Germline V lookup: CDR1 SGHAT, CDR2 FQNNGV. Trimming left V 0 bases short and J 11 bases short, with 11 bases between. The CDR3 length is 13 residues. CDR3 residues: CASSLDGGQAQHF. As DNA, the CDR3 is TGTGCCAGCAGCTTAGATGGTGGCCAGGCCCAGCATTTT.

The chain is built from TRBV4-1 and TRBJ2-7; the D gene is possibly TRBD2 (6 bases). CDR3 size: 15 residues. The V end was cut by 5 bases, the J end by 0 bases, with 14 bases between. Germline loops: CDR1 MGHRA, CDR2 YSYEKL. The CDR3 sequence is CASSTWGGASYEQYF. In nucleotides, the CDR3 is TGCGCCAGCAGCACCTGGGGCGGGGCCTCCTACGAGCAGTACTTC.

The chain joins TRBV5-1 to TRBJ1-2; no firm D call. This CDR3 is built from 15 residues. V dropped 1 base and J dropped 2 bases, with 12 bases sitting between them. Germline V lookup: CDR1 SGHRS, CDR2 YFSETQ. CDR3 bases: TGCGCCAGCAGCTTGTACCCCCCGGTAAACTATGGCTACACCTTC. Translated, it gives CASSLYPPVNYGYTF.

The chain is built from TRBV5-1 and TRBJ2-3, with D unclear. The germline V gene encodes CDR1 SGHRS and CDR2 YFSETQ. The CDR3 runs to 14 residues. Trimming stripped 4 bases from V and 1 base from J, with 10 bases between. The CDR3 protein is CASSEAAGTDTQYF. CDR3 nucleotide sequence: TGCGCCAGCAGCGAGGCGGCCGGCACAGATACGCAGTATTTT. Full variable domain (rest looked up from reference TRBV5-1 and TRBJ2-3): KAGVTQTPRYLIKTRGQQVTLSCSPISGHRSVSWYQQTPGQGLQFLFEYFSETQRNKGNFPGRFSGRQFSNSRSEMNVSTLELGDSALYLCASSEAAGTDTQYFGPGTRLTVL.

CDR3 in DNA: TGTGCCAGCAGCTGGAAGGGGGATTTGGGCACTGAAGCTTTCTTT. The encoded protein is CASSWKGDLGTEAFF. The rearrangement joins TRBV11-3 to TRBJ1-1; weak D call: TRBD1 (6 bases). Between the trimmed V and J ends, which lost 4 bases and 4 bases, there was a span of 16 bases. The CDR3 extends over 15 amino acids. Germline V CDR1 and CDR2: SGHNT, YENEEA. The full variable domain, completed using reference TRBV11-3 and TRBJ1-1, is EAGVVQSPRYKIIEKKQPVAFWCNPISGHNTLYWYLQNLGQGPELLIRYENEEAVDDSQLPKDRFSAERLKGVDSTLKIQPAELGDSAVYLCASSWKGDLGTEAFFGQGTRLTVV.

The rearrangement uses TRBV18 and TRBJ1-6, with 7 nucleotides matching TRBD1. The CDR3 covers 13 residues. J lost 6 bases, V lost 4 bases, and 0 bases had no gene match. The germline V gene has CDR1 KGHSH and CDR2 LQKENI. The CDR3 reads CASSRDSNSPLHF. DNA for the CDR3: TGTGCCAGCTCACGGGACAGTAATTCACCCCTCCACTTT.

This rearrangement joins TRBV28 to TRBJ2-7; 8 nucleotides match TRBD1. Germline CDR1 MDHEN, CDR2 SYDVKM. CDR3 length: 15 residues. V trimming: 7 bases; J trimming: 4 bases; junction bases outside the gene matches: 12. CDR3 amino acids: CASNQAGTGRYEQYF. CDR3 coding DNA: TGTGCCAGCAATCAAGCCGGGACAGGAAGGTACGAGCAGTACTTC.

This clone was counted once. The DNA of the CDR3 is TGTGCCAGCAGCACGGACAGGGCCAACTCCTACAATGAGCAGTTCTTC. This encodes CASSTDRANSYNEQFF. The gene calls are TRBV6-6 and TRBJ2-1; 8 nucleotides match TRBD1. With V trimmed by 6 bases and J by 0 bases, 7 bases remained unmatched. Germline V gene data show CDR1 as MNHNY and CDR2 as SVGAGI (reference sequence). This CDR3 has 16 amino acids.